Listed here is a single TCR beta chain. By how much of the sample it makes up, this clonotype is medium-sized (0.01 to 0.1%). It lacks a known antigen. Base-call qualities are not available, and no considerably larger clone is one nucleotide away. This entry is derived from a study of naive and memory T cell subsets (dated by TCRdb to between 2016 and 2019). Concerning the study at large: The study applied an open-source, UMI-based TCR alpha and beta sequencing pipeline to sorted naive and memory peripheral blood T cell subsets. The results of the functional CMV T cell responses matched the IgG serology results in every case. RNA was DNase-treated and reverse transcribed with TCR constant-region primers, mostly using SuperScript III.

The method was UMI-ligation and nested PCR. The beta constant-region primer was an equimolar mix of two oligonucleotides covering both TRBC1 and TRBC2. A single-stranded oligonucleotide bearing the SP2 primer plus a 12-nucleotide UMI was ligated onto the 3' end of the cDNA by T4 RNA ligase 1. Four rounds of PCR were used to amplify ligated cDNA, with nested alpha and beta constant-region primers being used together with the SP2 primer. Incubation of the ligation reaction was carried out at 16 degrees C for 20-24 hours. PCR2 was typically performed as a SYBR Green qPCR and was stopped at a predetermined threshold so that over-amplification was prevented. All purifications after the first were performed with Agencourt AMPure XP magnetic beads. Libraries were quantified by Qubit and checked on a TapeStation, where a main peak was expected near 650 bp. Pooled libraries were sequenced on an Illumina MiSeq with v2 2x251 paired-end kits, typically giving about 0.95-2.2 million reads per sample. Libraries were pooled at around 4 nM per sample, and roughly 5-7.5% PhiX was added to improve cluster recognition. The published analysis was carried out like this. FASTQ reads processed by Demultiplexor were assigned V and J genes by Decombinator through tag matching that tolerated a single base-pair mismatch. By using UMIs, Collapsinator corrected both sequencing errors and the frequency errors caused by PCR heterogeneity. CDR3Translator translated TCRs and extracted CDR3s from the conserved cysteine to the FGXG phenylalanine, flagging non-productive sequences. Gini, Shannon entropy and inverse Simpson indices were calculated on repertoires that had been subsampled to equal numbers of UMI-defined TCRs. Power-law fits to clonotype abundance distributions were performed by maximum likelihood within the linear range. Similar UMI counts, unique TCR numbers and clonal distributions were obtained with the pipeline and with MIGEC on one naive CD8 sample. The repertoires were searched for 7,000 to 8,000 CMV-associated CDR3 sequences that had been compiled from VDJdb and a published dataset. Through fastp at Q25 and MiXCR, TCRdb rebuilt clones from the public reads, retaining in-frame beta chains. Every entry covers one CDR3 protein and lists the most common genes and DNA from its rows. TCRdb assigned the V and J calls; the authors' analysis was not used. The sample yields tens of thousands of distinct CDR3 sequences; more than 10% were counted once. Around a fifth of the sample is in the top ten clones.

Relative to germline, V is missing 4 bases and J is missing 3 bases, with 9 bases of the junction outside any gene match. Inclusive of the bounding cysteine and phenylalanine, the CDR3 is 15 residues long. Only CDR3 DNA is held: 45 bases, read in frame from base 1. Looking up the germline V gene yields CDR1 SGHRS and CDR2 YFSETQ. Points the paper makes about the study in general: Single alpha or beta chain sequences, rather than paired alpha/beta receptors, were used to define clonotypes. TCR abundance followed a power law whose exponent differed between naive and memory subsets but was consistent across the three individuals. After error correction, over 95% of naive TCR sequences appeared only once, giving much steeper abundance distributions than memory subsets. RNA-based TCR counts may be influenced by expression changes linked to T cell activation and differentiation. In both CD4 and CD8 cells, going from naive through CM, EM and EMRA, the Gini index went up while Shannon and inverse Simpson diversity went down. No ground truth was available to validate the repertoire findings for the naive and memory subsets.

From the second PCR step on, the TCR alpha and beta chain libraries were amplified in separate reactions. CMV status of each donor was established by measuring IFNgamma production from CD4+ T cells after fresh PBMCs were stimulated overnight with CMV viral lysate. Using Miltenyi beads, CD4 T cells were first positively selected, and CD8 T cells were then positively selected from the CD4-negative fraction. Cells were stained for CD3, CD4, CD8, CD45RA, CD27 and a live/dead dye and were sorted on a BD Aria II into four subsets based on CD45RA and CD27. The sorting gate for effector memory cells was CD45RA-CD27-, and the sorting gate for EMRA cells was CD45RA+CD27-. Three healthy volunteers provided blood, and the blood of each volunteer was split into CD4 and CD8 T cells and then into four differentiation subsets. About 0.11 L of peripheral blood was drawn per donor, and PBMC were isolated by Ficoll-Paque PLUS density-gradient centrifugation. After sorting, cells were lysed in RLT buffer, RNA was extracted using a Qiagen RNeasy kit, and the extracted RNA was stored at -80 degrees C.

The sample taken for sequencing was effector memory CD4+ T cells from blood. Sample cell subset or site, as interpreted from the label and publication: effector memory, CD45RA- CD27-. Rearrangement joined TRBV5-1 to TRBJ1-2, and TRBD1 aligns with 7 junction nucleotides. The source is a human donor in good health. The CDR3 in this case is CASSLDGQAYYGYTF. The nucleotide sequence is TGCGCCAGCAGCCTGGATGGACAGGCGTACTATGGCTACACCTTC.